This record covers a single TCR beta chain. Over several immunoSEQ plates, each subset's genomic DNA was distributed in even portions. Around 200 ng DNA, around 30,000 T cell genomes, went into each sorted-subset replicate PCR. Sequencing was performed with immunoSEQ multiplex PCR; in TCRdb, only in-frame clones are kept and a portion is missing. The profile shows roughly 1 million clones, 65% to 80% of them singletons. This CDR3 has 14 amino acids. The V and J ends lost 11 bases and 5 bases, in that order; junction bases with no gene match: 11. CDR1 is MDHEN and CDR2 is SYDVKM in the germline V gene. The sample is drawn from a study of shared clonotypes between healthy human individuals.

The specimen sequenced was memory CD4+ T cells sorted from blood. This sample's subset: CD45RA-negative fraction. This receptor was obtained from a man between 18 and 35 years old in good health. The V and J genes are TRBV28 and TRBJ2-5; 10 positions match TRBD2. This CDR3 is CALRSGGAGETQYF. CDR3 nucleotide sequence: TGTGCCCTTAGAAGCGGGGGGGCAGGGGAGACCCAGTACTTC.